The subject of this entry is one T cell receptor beta chain. Its antigen remains unknown. The V and J ends lost 7 bases and 0 bases, in that order; junction bases with no gene match: 8. The CDR3 spans 16 residues. CDR1 and CDR2 from the germline V gene are SQVTM and ANQGSEA. This entry comes from a study of shared clonotypes between healthy human individuals. Terminally differentiated effector memory CD45RA+ cells were excluded from the naive CD8 cells, which were CD45RO-negative and positively selected for CCR7. Overall study results and limits: What naive subsets generally showed was a larger estimated richness than memory subsets showed.

Repertoires were generated with immunoSEQ multiplex PCR, while TCRdb's copy carries only in-frame clones and drops some. The sample lists around 2.1 million clones, about 93% occurring once. Sequencing was done on a sample of naive CD8+ T cells from PBMCs. The sequence was collected from a man between 18 and 29 years old in good health. Some clones in this sample may be carry-over from other donors' samples. This chain connects TRBV29-1 to TRBJ2-1; 11 bases align to TRBD2. The CDR3 loop is CSALGTSGRSYNEQFF. As DNA, the CDR3 is TGCAGCGCCCTCGGGACTAGCGGCCGCTCCTACAATGAGCAGTTCTTC.